This T cell receptor beta chain was observed in a study of blood T cell repertoires in COVID-19. How the authors handled the data: Amplification of reference gene primers was used by the study to estimate nucleated cell counts. Sequenced by immunoSEQ multiplex PCR; TCRdb stores in-frame clones only, minus some. The V and J calls and clone size were taken over from that table, and D and trimming were inferred from the DNA. Of 100,000 to 150,000 clones detected, roughly 86% appear once; the ten largest clones hold around 5%. The CDR3 length is 16 residues. Germline lookup yields CDR1 SGDLS and CDR2 YYNGEE. J was trimmed by 4 bases and V by 0 bases; bases with no gene match: 8.

The TCR originated in a human donor in a cohort sampled during active COVID-19. J is TRBJ1-2 and V is TRBV9; 8 bases are shared with TRBD1. Sequenced material: peripheral blood. For the CDR3, the DNA is TGTGCCAGCAGCGTAGCCCCAGGGGGCGCTGGCTATGGCTACACCTTC. Its protein is CASSVAPGGAGYGYTF.